A selection of T cell receptor beta chains follows, all from one sample in a study of memory CD4+ T cells and cytomegalovirus serostatus. Assay used: immunoSEQ multiplex PCR; TCRdb lists only in-frame clones, some missing. The sample yields 55,000 to 80,000 clones, 76% seen once. Sequencing was done on a sample of memory CD4+ T cells from blood. The receptors shown here come from an adult in good health and CMV-seropositive. The CDR3 runs from the conserved cysteine through the conserved F or W. A D gene is named only where the DNA matches it firmly. A clone size is listed for some rows: how often the clone was seen (once, few, many), or a class if it is expanded.

CDR3	DNA	size	D	V	J
CASRGSNQPQHF	TGTGCCAGCAGGGGGAGCAATCAGCCCCAGCATTTT	NA	NA	TRBV28	TRBJ1-5
CASSFPGQGETQYF	TGTGCCAGTAGTTTTCCGGGACAGGGAGAGACCCAGTACTTC	NA	TRBD1	TRBV19	TRBJ2-5
CASSPPRRTPGNTIYF	TGTGCCAGCAGCCCACCCCGGCGGACACCTGGAAACACCATATATTTT	NA	NA	TRBV28	TRBJ1-3
CASSRLDSNQPQHF	TGTGCCAGCAGTCGACTAGATAGCAATCAGCCCCAGCATTTT	few	NA	TRBV6-1	TRBJ1-5
CASSDRTGSVQFF	TGTGCCAGCAGTGACCGGACGGGCTCGGTGCAGTTCTTC	NA	NA	TRBV6-4	TRBJ2-1
CASTDLTGETGANVLTF	TGTGCCAGCACCGACTTAACAGGGGAAACTGGGGCCAACGTCCTGACTTTC	NA	TRBD1	TRBV7-3	TRBJ2-6
CASSQDIGAGEQFF	TGCGCCAGCAGCCAAGATATCGGAGCAGGTGAGCAGTTCTTC	once	NA	TRBV4-3	TRBJ2-1
CASSPPMRAPETQYF	TGTGCCAGCTCACCCCCGATGAGGGCCCCAGAGACCCAGTACTTC	NA	NA	TRBV18	TRBJ2-5
CASLNPGAGGDEQYF	TGTGCCAGCCTCAACCCAGGGGCGGGAGGGGATGAGCAGTACTTC	NA	TRBD2	TRBV5-8	TRBJ2-7
CAWSDIYEQYF	TGTGCCTGGAGTGATATCTACGAGCAGTACTTC	NA	NA	TRBV30	TRBJ2-7
CASSFGTERGYTF	TGTGCCAGCAGCTTCGGGACCGAGCGGGGCTACACCTTC	few	NA	TRBV5-6	TRBJ1-2
CASRGQNTGELFF	TGTGCCAGCAGGGGACAGAACACCGGGGAGCTGTTTTTT	NA	NA	TRBV2	TRBJ2-2
CASSRDSGRDEQFF	TGTGCCAGCAGCCGGGACAGTGGGCGGGATGAGCAGTTCTTC	few	TRBD1	TRBV2	TRBJ2-1
CASSQLAGPYEQYF	TGTGCCAGCAGCCAACTAGCGGGCCCTTACGAGCAGTACTTC	NA	TRBD2	TRBV9	TRBJ2-7
CASSLTAMRTEAFF	TGTGCCAGCAGTTTGACGGCTATGCGCACTGAAGCTTTCTTT	NA	NA	TRBV7-2	TRBJ1-1
CASSHSQGTSRGETQYF	TGTGCCAGCAGCCACTCTCAGGGGACTTCCAGGGGGGAGACCCAGTACTTC	NA	NA	TRBV14	TRBJ2-5
CASRDVTGADTQYF	TGTGCCAGCAGAGACGTTACAGGGGCAGATACGCAGTATTTT	NA	TRBD1	TRBV28	TRBJ2-3
CASSPGTSGGFKTQYF	TGTGCCAGCAGCCCGGGGACTAGCGGGGGGTTTAAGACCCAGTACTTC	once	TRBD2	TRBV5-4	TRBJ2-5
CASSQTHNTDTQYF	TGTGCCAGCAGCCAGACTCATAACACAGATACGCAGTATTTT	once	NA	TRBV13	TRBJ2-3
CASSLGGISYNEQFF	TGTGCCAGCAGTCTGGGGGGGATTTCCTACAATGAGCAGTTCTTC	NA	TRBD2	TRBV28	TRBJ2-1
CSVVHSISYEQYF	TGCAGCGTTGTTCACAGCATCTCCTACGAGCAGTACTTC	NA	NA	TRBV29-1	TRBJ2-7
CASSSGTPFALHF	TGTGCCAGCAGTTCCGGGACCCCGTTCGCCCTCCACTTT	NA	NA	TRBV2	TRBJ1-6
CASSQEGAWPGGREYYGYTF	TGCGCCAGCAGCCAAGAGGGGGCGTGGCCCGGGGGCCGGGAATACTATGGCTACACCTTC	NA	NA	TRBV4-1	TRBJ1-2
CAWSVGSSGRRDTDTQYF	TGTGCCTGGAGTGTAGGTTCTAGCGGGAGACGAGACACAGATACGCAGTATTTT	few	TRBD2	TRBV30	TRBJ2-3
CASSPRSGTVLPSGNTIYF	TGTGCCAGCAGTCCCCGATCGGGGACGGTTCTCCCCTCTGGAAACACCATATATTTT	once	NA	TRBV27	TRBJ1-3